This TCR beta chain emerged from a study of blood T cell repertoires in COVID-19. The repertoire was sequenced with immunoSEQ multiplex PCR; TCRdb's copy has only in-frame clones and lacks some. The data show a few hundred thousand clones, with about 90% seen just once and 2.5% to 3% held by the top ten. Trimming cost V 5 bases and J 2 bases; bases outside gene matches: 7. This CDR3 has 17 residues. CDR1 and CDR2 from the germline V gene are MNHEY and SMNVEV (reference sequence). This clone was seen only once. Sequenced: PBMCs or T cells enriched from blood (not recorded which). This TCR came from a woman under 40 who had recovered from COVID-19. The chain is built from TRBV27 and TRBJ2-3, with TRBD2 matching over 13 bases. This CDR3 reads CASSPLTSGRTTDTQYF. The CDR3 region has the DNA TGTGCCAGCAGTCCCTTGACTAGCGGGAGGACCACAGATACGCAGTATTTT.